This T cell receptor (beta chain) was observed in a study of CD8 T cells in ankylosing spondylitis. The study, taken as a whole, reports: Reportedly, disease-linked clones are significantly enriched in ankylosing spondylitis patients' matched synovial fluid. What seemed typical of ankylosing spondylitis blood was a TCR beta motif built from roughly eight highly homologous variants.

MiXCR was run by TCRdb on the 5' RACE reads, yielding one entry per CDR3 protein. The sample yields 85,000 to 100,000 distinct CDR3 sequences, around 9.4% seen once. Germline V CDR1 and CDR2: SGHAT, FQNNGV. V lost 5 bases and J 12 bases, leaving 14 bases between the germline ends. The CDR3 sequence is 12 residues long. This clonotype was counted only a few times. The antigen is undetermined. The receptor's source is a male donor with ankylosing spondylitis or in good health (not recorded which). The sample taken for sequencing was blood, either unsorted or a sorted T cell fraction (not recorded which). The chain links TRBV11-2 to TRBJ2-1, with D maybe TRBD1 (5 bases). The CDR3 bases are TGTGCCAGCAGCCCCCCTAGGGGCGGGCAGTTCTTC. Its protein is CASSPPRGGQFF.